Sequencing of this T cell receptor (beta chain) was carried out in a study of T cells in localized non-small cell lung cancer. Trimming took 5 bases from V and 5 from J, leaving 13 bases between them. CDR1 WSHSY and CDR2 SAAADI come from the germline V gene. The CDR3 totals 15 residues. The assay was immunoSEQ multiplex PCR, and TCRdb's table has in-frame clones only and misses some. The table lists 100,000 or so clones, roughly 90% of them singletons. The rearrangement joins TRBV10-2 to TRBJ1-6; D is ambiguous. The clonotype was recovered from a woman aged 40-69 years with stage II squamous cell lung carcinoma. This material consisted of PBMCs, taken before any cancer treatment. CDR3 amino acids: CASSKEAGDNSPLHF. CDR3 nucleotide sequence: TGCGCCAGCAGTAAAGAAGCAGGAGATAATTCACCCCTCCACTTT.